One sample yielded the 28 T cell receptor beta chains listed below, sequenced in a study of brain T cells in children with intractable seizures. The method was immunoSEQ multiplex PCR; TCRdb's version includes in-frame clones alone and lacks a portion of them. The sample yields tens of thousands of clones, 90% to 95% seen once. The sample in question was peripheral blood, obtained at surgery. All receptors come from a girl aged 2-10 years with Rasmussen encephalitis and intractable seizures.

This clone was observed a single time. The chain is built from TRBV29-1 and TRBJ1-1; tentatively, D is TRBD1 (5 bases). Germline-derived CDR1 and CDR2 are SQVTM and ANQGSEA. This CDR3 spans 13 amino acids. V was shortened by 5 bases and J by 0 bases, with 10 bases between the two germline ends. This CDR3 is CSVYRPMNTEAFF. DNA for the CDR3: TGCAGCGTTTACAGGCCTATGAACACTGAAGCTTTCTTT.

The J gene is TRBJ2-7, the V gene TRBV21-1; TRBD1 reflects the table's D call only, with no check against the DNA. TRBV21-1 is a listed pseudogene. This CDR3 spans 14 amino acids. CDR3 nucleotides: TGTGCCAGCAGCAAAGGTGAGGGGGCGGGCGAGCAGTACTTC. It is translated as CASSKGEGAGEQYF.

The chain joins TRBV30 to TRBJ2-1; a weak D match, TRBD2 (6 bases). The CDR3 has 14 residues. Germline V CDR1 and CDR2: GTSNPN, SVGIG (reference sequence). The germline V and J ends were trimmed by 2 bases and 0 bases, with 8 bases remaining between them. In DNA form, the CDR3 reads TGTGCCTGGAGTTTGGGAGGCTCCTACAATGAGCAGTTCTTC. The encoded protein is CAWSLGGSYNEQFF. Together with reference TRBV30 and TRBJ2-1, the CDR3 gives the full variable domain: SQTIHQWPATLVQPVGSPLSLECTVEGTSNPNLYWYRQAAGRGLQLLFYSVGIGQISSEVPQNLSASRPQDRQFILSSKKLLLSDSGFYLCAWSLGGSYNEQFFGPGTRLTVL.

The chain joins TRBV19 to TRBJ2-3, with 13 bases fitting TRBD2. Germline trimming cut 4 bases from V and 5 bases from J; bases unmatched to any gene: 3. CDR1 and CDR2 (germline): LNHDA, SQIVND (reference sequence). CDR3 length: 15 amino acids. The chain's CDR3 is CASSTLAGGVDTQYF. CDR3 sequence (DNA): TGTGCCAGTAGTACACTAGCGGGGGGGGTAGATACGCAGTATTTT. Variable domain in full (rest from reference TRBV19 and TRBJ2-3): DGGITQSPKYLFRKEGQNVTLSCEQNLNHDAMYWYRQDPGQGLRLIYYSQIVNDFQKGDIAEGYSVSREKKESFPLTVTSAQKNPTAFYLCASSTLAGGVDTQYFGPGTRLTVL.

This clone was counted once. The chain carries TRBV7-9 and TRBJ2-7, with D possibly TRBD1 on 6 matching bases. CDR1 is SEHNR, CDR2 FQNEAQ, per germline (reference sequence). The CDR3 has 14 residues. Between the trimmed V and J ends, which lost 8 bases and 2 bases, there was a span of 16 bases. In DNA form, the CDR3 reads TGTGCCAGCGCTGCACCAGAGGGGGCCTACGAGCAGTACTTC. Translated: CASAAPEGAYEQYF. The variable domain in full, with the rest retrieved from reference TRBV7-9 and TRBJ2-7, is DTGVSQNPRHKITKRGQNVTFRCDPISEHNRLYWYRQTLGQGPEFLTYFQNEAQLEKSRLLSDRFSAERPKGSFSTLEIQRTEQGDSAMYLCASAAPEGAYEQYFGPGTRLTVT.

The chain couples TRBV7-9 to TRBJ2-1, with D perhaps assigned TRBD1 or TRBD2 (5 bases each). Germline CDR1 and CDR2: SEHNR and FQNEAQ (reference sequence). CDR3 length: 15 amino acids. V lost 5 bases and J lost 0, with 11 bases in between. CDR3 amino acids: CASSRDGSSYNEQFF. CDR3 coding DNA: TGTGCCAGCAGCCGGGACGGTAGCTCCTACAATGAGCAGTTCTTC.

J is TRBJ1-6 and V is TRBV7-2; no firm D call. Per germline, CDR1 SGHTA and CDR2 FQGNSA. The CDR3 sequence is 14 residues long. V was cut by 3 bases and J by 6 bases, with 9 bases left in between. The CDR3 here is CASSLSLGNSPLHF. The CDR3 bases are TGTGCCAGCAGCTTGTCTCTGGGTAATTCACCCCTCCACTTT.

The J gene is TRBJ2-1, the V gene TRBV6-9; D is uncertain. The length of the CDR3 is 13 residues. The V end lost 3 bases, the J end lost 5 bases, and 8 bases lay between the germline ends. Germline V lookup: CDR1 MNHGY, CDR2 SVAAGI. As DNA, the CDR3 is TGTGCCAGCAGTTACGGACGGAACAATGAGCAGTTCTTC. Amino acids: CASSYGRNNEQFF.

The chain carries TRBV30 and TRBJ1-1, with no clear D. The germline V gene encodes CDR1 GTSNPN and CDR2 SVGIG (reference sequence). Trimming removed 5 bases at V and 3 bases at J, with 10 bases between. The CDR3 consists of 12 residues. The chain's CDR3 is CAWGQVDTEAFF. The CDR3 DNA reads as TGTGCCTGGGGCCAGGTGGACACTGAAGCTTTCTTT.

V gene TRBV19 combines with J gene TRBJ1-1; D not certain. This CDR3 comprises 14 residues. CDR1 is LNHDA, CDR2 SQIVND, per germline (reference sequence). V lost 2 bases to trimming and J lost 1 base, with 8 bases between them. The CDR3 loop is CASSISQSNTEAFF. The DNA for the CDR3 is TGTGCCAGTAGTATAAGCCAATCGAACACTGAAGCTTTCTTT. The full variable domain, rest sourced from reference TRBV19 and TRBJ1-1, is DGGITQSPKYLFRKEGQNVTLSCEQNLNHDAMYWYRQDPGQGLRLIYYSQIVNDFQKGDIAEGYSVSREKKESFPLTVTSAQKNPTAFYLCASSISQSNTEAFFGQGTRLTVV.

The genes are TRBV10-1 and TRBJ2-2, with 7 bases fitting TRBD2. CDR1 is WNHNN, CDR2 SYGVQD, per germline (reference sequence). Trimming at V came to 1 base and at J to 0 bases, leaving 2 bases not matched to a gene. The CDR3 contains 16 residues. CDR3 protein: CASSEYAGANTGELFF. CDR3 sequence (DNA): TGCGCCAGCAGTGAGTATGCGGGGGCGAACACCGGGGAGCTGTTTTTT.

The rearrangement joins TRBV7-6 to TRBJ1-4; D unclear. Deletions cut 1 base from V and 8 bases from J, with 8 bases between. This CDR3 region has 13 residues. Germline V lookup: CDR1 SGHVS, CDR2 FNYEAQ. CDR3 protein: CASSLGTREKLFF. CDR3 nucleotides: TGTGCCAGCAGCTTAGGAACGAGGGAAAAACTGTTTTTT.

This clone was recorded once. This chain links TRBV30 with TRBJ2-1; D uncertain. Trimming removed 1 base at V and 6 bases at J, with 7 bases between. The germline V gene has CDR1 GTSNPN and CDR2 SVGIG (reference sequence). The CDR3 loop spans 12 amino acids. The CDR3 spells CAWSAEANEQFF. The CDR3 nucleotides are TGTGCCTGGAGTGCTGAAGCCAATGAGCAGTTCTTC.

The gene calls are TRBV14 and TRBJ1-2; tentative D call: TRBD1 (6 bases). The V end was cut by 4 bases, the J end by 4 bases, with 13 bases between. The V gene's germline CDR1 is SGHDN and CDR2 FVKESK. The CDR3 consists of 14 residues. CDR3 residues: CASSLPGVRYGYTF. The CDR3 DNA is TGTGCCAGCAGCCTCCCAGGGGTCCGCTATGGCTACACCTTC.

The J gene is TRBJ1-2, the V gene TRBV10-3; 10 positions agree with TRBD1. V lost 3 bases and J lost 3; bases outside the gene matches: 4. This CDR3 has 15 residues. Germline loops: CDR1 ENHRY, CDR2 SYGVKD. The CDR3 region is CAISEPGQGDYGYTF. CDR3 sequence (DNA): TGTGCCATCAGTGAACCAGGACAGGGGGACTATGGCTACACCTTC.

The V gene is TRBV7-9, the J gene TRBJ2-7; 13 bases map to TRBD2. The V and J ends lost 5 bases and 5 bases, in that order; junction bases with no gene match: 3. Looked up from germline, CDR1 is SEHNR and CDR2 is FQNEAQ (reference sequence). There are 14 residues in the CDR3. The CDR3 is CASSPGLAGDEQYF. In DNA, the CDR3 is TGTGCCAGCAGCCCTGGACTAGCGGGGGACGAGCAGTACTTC.

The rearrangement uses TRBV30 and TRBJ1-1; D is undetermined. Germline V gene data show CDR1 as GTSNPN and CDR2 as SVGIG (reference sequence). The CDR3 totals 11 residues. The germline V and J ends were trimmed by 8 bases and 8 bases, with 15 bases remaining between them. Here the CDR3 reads CAQNRAGEAFF. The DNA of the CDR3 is TGTGCCCAAAACCGGGCGGGGGAAGCTTTCTTT. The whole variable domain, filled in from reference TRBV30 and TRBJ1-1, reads SQTIHQWPATLVQPVGSPLSLECTVEGTSNPNLYWYRQAAGRGLQLLFYSVGIGQISSEVPQNLSASRPQDRQFILSSKKLLLSDSGFYLCAQNRAGEAFFGQGTRLTVV.

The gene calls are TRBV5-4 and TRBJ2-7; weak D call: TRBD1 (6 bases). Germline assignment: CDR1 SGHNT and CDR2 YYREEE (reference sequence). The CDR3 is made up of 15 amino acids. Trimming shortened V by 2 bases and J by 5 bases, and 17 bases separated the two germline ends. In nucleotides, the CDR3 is TGTGCCAGCAGCTTTACTCAGGGGATCCTTAACGAGCAGTACTTC. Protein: CASSFTQGILNEQYF.

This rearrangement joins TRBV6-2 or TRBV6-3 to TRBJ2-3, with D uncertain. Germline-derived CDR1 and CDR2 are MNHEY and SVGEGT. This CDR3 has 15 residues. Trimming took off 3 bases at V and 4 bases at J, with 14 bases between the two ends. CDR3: CASSYTFSRADTQYF. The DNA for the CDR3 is TGTGCCAGCAGTTATACCTTTAGCCGGGCAGATACGCAGTATTTT.

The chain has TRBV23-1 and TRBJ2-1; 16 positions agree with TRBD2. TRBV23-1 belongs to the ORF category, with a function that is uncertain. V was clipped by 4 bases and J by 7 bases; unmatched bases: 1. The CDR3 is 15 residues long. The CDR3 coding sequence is TGCGCCAGCAGTCTGGGACTAGCGGGGGGGAATGAGCAGTTCTTC. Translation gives CASSLGLAGGNEQFF.

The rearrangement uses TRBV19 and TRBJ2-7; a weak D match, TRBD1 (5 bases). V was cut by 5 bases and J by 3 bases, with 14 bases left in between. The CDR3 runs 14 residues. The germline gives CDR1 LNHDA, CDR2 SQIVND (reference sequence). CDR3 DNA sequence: TGTGCCAGTAGTTTAGGCCAGGGCTTCTACGAGCAGTACTTC. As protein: CASSLGQGFYEQYF.

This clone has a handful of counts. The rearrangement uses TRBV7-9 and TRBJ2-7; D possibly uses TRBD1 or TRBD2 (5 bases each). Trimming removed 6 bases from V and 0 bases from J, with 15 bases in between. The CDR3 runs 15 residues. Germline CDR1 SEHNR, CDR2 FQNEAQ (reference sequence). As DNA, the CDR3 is TGTGCCAGCAGTTCTGGGACCTCCCGCTCCTACGAGCAGTACTTC. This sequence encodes CASSSGTSRSYEQYF.

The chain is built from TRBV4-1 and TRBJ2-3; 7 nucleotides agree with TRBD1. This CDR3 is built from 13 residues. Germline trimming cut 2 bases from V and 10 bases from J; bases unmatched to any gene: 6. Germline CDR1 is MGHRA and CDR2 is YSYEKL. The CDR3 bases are TGCGCCAGCAGCCAATCACAGGGGTCGGCGCAGTATTTT. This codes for CASSQSQGSAQYF.

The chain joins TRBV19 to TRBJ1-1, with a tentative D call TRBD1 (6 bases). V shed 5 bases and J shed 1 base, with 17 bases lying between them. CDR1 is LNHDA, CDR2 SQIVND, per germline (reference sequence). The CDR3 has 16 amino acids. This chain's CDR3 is CASSFKQGGSNTEAFF. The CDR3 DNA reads TGTGCCAGTAGTTTTAAACAGGGAGGGTCGAACACTGAAGCTTTCTTT. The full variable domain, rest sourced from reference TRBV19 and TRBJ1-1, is DGGITQSPKYLFRKEGQNVTLSCEQNLNHDAMYWYRQDPGQGLRLIYYSQIVNDFQKGDIAEGYSVSREKKESFPLTVTSAQKNPTAFYLCASSFKQGGSNTEAFFGQGTRLTVV.

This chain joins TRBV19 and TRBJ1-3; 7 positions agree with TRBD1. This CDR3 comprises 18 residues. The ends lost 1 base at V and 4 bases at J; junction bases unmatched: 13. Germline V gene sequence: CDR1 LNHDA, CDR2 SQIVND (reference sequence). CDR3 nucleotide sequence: TGTGCCAGTAGTATAGCCAAGAGAGCCCGACAGGGAGGAAACACCATATATTTT. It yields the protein CASSIAKRARQGGNTIYF. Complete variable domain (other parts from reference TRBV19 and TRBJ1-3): DGGITQSPKYLFRKEGQNVTLSCEQNLNHDAMYWYRQDPGQGLRLIYYSQIVNDFQKGDIAEGYSVSREKKESFPLTVTSAQKNPTAFYLCASSIAKRARQGGNTIYFGEGSWLTVV.

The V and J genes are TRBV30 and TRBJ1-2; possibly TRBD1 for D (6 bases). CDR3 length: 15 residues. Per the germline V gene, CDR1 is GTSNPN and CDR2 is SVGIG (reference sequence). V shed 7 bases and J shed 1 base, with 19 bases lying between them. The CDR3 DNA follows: TGTGCCTTGCACCCCGGGACACTGATTAACTATGGCTACACCTTC. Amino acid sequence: CALHPGTLINYGYTF.

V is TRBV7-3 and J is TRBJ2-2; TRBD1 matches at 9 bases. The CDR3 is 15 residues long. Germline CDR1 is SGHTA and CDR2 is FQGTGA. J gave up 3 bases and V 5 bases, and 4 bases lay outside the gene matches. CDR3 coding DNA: TGTGCCAGCAGCGTGGACAGGGGACACACCGGGGAGCTGTTTTTT. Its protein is CASSVDRGHTGELFF.

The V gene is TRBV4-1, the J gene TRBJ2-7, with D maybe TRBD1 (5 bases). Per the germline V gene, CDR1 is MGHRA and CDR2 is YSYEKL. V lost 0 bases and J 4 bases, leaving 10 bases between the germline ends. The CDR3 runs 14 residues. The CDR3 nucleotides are TGCGCCAGCAGCCAAGACTCCGCAGGGTACGAGCAGTACTTC. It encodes CASSQDSAGYEQYF.